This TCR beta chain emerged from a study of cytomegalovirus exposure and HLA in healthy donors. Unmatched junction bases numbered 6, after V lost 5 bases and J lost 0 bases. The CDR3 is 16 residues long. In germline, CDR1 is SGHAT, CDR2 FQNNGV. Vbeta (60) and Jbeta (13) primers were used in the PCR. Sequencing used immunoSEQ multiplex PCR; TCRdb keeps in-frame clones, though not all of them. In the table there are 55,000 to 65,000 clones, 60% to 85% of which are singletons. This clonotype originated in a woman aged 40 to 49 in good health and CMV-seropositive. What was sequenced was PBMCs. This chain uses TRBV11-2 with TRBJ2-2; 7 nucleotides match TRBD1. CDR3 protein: CASSPQGESNTGELFF. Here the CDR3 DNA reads TGTGCCAGCAGCCCCCAGGGGGAATCGAACACCGGGGAGCTGTTTTTT. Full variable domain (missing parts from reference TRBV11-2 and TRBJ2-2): EAGVAQSPRYKIIEKRQSVAFWCNPISGHATLYWYQQILGQGPKLLIQFQNNGVVDDSQLPKDRFSAERLKGVDSTLKIQPAKLEDSAVYLCASSPQGESNTGELFFGEGSRLTVL.